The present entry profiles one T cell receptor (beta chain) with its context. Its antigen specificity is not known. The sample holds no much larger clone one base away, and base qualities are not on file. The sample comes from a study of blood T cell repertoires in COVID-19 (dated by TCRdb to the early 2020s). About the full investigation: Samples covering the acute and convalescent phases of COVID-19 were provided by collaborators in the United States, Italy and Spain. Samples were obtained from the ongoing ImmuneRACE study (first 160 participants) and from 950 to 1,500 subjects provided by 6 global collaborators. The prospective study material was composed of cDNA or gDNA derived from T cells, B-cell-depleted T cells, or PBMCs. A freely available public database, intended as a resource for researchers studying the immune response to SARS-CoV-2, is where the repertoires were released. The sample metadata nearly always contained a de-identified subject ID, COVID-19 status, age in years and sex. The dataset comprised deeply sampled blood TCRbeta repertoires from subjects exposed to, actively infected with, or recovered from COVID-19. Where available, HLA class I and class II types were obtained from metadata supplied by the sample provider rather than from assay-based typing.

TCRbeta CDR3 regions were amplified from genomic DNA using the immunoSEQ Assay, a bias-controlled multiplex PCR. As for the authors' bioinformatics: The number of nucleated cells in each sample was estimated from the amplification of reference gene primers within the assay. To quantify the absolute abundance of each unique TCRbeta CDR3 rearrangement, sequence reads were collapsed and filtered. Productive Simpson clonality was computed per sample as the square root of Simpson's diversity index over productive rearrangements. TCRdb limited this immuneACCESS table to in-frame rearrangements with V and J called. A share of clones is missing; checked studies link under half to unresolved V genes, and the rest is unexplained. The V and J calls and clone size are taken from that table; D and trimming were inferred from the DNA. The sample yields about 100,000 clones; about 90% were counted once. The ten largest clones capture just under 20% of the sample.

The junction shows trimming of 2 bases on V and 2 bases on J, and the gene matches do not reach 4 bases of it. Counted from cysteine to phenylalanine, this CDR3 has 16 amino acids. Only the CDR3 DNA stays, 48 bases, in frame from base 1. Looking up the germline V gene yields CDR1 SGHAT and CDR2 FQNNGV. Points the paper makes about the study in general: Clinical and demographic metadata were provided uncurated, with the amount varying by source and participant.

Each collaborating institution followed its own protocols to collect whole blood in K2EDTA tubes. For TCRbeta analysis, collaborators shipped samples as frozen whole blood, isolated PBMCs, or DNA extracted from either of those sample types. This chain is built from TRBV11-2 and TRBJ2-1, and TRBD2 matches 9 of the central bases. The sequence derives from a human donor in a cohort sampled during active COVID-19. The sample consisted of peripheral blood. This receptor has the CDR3 CASSLLLAGTYNEQFF. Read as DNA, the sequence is TGTGCCAGCAGCTTACTGCTAGCGGGAACCTACAATGAGCAGTTCTTC.